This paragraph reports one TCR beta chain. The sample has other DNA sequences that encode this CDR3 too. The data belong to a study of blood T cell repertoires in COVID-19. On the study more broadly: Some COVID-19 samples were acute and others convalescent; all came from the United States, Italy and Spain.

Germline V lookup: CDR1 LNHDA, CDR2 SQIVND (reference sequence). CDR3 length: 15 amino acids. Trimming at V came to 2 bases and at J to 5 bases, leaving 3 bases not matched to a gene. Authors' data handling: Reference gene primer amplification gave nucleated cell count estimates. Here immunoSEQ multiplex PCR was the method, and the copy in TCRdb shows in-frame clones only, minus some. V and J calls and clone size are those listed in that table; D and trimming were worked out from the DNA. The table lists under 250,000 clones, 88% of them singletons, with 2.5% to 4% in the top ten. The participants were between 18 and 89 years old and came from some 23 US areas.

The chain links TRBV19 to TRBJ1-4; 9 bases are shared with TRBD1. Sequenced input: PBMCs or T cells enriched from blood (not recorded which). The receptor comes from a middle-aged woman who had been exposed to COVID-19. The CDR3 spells CASSISGTGNEKLFF. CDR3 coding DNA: TGTGCCAGTAGTATAAGCGGGACAGGGAATGAAAAACTGTTTTTT. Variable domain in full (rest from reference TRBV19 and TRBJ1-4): DGGITQSPKYLFRKEGQNVTLSCEQNLNHDAMYWYRQDPGQGLRLIYYSQIVNDFQKGDIAEGYSVSREKKESFPLTVTSAQKNPTAFYLCASSISGTGNEKLFFGSGTQLSVL.